The rows below give T cell receptor beta chains drawn from one sample of a study of shared clonotypes between healthy human individuals. Here immunoSEQ multiplex PCR was the method, and the copy in TCRdb shows in-frame clones only, minus some. The table records fewer than 2.5 million clones, approximately 93% of them present only once. Sequenced sample: naive CD4+ T cells from PBMCs. These TCRs come from a man aged 18 to 30 in good health. Some clones in this sample may be carry-over from other donors' samples. The CDR3 runs from the conserved cysteine through the conserved F or W. Each record gives: D gene, clone size, V gene, J gene, CDR3 DNA, CDR3 protein. A D gene is named only where the DNA matches it firmly. Some rows have no size entry. The others give once, few or many, or a class for an expanded clone.

NA	NA	TRBV2	TRBJ2-7	TGTGCCAGCAGTGAATCGTCTGGCGAGCAGTACTTC	CASSESSGEQYF
NA	NA	TRBV5-8	TRBJ1-1	TGTGCCAGCAGCTTGGACATTTACTCCCCGGTGAACACTGAAGCTTTCTTT	CASSLDIYSPVNTEAFF
TRBD1	NA	TRBV7-2	TRBJ2-7	TGTGCCAGCAGCTTGACAGGGGGCTCCTACGAGCAGTACTTC	CASSLTGGSYEQYF
NA	NA	TRBV19	TRBJ1-1	TGTGCCAGTAGTATAGGGGCACAGAACACTGAAGCTTTCTTT	CASSIGAQNTEAFF
NA	NA	TRBV12-5	TRBJ1-2	TGTGCTAGTGGTTTCCCAATAGGCTACACCTTC	CASGFPIGYTF
NA	NA	TRBV6-6	TRBJ2-7	TGTGCCAGCAGTGACTCACACAATTTGAGGCAGTACTTC	CASSDSHNLRQYF
NA	NA	TRBV18	TRBJ2-7	TGTGCCAGCTCACCGGCTCAACGGGACGGGGAGCAGTACTTC	CASSPAQRDGEQYF
NA	NA	TRBV27	TRBJ2-3	TGTGCCAGCAGCCCCATTGCGGCCGCAGATACGCAGTATTTT	CASSPIAAADTQYF
TRBD2	NA	TRBV5-1	TRBJ2-7	TGCGCCAGCAGCTGGGGGGGAACTAGCGGGAGGACGGGCGAGCAGTACTTC	CASSWGGTSGRTGEQYF
NA	NA	TRBV7-6	TRBJ1-2	TGTGCCAGCAGCCCCGCCGGCTATGGCTACACCTTC	CASSPAGYGYTF
NA	NA	TRBV5-1	TRBJ2-2	TGCGCCAGCAGCCCTGGACTAAATACCGGGGAGCTGTTTTTT	CASSPGLNTGELFF
NA	NA	TRBV2	TRBJ2-5	TGTGCCAGCAGTCGACTAGAGGGAGAGACCCAGTACTTC	CASSRLEGETQYF
NA	once	TRBV28	TRBJ1-4	TGTGCCAGCAGTATCAGCAATGAAAAACTGTTTTTT	CASSISNEKLFF
NA	NA	TRBV4-1	TRBJ1-6	TGCGCCAGCAGCCAAGTTCGGCAGGGTCATTCACCCCTCCACTTT	CASSQVRQGHSPLHF
NA	NA	TRBV2	TRBJ2-1	TGTGCCAGCACGGAAAAGGGGAATGAGCAGTTCTTC	CASTEKGNEQFF
NA	once	TRBV16	TRBJ1-1	TGTGCCAGCAGCCAATCGGGCGGGGAGAACACTGAAGCTTTCTTT	CASSQSGGENTEAFF
TRBD2	once	TRBV7-2	TRBJ2-7	TGTGCCGGACCGCGAGCGGGAAGCTCCTACGAGCAGTACTTC	CAGPRAGSSYEQYF
NA	NA	TRBV5-8	TRBJ2-3	TGTGCCAGCAGCCCGCCACGGGCTAGCACAGATACGCAGTATTTT	CASSPPRASTDTQYF
NA	NA	TRBV19	TRBJ1-5	TGTGCCAGTAGTTCCGGAGTGGGGAATCAGCCCCAGCATTTT	CASSSGVGNQPQHF
TRBD1	NA	TRBV4-1	TRBJ1-2	TGCGCCAGCAGCCACCCAGGGGGTGTTGGCTACACCTTC	CASSHPGGVGYTF
NA	NA	TRBV18	TRBJ1-4	TGTGCCAGCTCACCGGGGGGCTCGGATGAAAAACTGTTTTTT	CASSPGGSDEKLFF
NA	NA	TRBV5-4	TRBJ2-5	TGTGCCAGCAGCTCCCTCGGGTACCAAGAGACCCAGTACTTC	CASSSLGYQETQYF
NA	NA	TRBV28	TRBJ2-4	TGTGCCAGCAGCTTGCCGGGGCTTCTAGCCAAAAACATTCAGTACTTC	CASSLPGLLAKNIQYF
NA	once	TRBV28	TRBJ2-2	TGTGCCAGCACTATTAGTGTGACAGCCGGGGAGCTGTTTTTT	CASTISVTAGELFF
NA	NA	TRBV28	TRBJ2-3	TGTGCCAGCAGTTTACGGCCAAGCACGCAGTATTTT	CASSLRPSTQYF
TRBD1	NA	TRBV28	TRBJ2-7	TGTGCCAGCAGTTTCTGGACAGGGGTCACATCGGGGGAGCAGTACTTC	CASSFWTGVTSGEQYF
TRBD1	NA	TRBV2	TRBJ1-6	TGTGCCAGCAGTGATGGGACAGGGGATAATTCACCCCTCCACTTT	CASSDGTGDNSPLHF
TRBD2	NA	TRBV5-1	TRBJ2-2	TGCGCCAGCAGCTTATCACTAGCGGGATCGGGGACCGGGGAGCTGTTTTTT	CASSLSLAGSGTGELFF
TRBD2	NA	TRBV7-2	TRBJ2-1	TGTGCCAGCAGCTTGAGCGGGGCCTGGAATGAGCAGTTCTTC	CASSLSGAWNEQFF